Listed below are T cell receptor beta chains from one sample, sequenced in a study of beta chain features in type 1 diabetes. TCRdb keeps only in-frame clones here, not all; method: immunoSEQ multiplex PCR. The table lists 500,000 to 850,000 clones, over 13% of them singletons. Material for sequencing was naive CD4+ T cells from blood. The receptors stem from a man between 18 and 29 years old with type 1 diabetes. Each CDR3 is given with its conserved first and last residue. D genes are given only for firm matches. Some rows have no size entry. The others give once, few or many, or a class for an expanded clone.

clone size,V gene,D gene,J gene,CDR3 DNA,CDR3 protein
.,TRBV11-2,TRBD2,TRBJ2-5,TGTGCCAGCAGCCCGTTAGCGGGGGGCCAAGAGACCCAGTACTTC,CASSPLAGGQETQYF
.,TRBV5-6,.,TRBJ2-1,TGTGCCAGCAGCCCCGACACCCAAGAGCAGTTCTTC,CASSPDTQEQFF
.,TRBV5-1,TRBD1,TRBJ1-5,TGCGCCAGCAGCTATGGACAGGGGCATCAGCCCCAGCATTTT,CASSYGQGHQPQHF
.,TRBV6-5,.,TRBJ2-7,TGTGCCAGCAGTGCGACCGGGACGATTAACTACGAGCAGTACTTC,CASSATGTINYEQYF
.,TRBV2,.,TRBJ1-1,TGTGCCAGCAATAGTGGACTCCTGAACACTGAAGCTTTCTTT,CASNSGLLNTEAFF
.,TRBV13,.,TRBJ2-7,TGTGCCAGCAGCTTAGACAGGAGCTCCTACGAGCAGTACTTC,CASSLDRSSYEQYF
.,TRBV7-2,.,TRBJ2-6,TGTGCCAGCAGCAACGGAGGCTCTGGGGCCAACGTCCTGACTTTC,CASSNGGSGANVLTF
.,TRBV7-2,TRBD1,TRBJ1-1,TGTGCCAGCAGCCCCAGGGGGGACAGCTTGAACACTGAAGCTTTCTTT,CASSPRGDSLNTEAFF
few,TRBV7-3,.,TRBJ1-1,TGTGCCAGCAGCGCAGGTCTGAACACTGAAGCTTTCTTT,CASSAGLNTEAFF
few,TRBV27,.,TRBJ2-1,TGTGCCAGCAGTTTTTCCCGGTGGACGCCCGAGGGGCAGTTCTTC,CASSFSRWTPEGQFF
.,TRBV7-2,.,TRBJ2-7,TGTGCCAGCAGCCGGGGGTCAGTCTACGAGCAGTACTTC,CASSRGSVYEQYF
.,TRBV2,TRBD2,TRBJ2-1,TGTGCCAGCAGCCAGACTAGCGGGAAACCGTTCTTC,CASSQTSGKPFF
few,TRBV5-1,.,TRBJ2-1,TGCGCCAGCAGCCCTCAGGGGAACAATGAGCAGTTCTTC,CASSPQGNNEQFF
few,TRBV7-9,.,TRBJ2-1,TGTGCCAGCAGCTTAATTTCAGGGAGCTCCTACAATGAGCAGTTCTTC,CASSLISGSSYNEQFF
few,TRBV4-2,.,TRBJ1-1,TGTGCCAGCAGCCAAGATGGGCAGGGGCGGAGGGCTTTCTTT,CASSQDGQGRRAFF
.,TRBV27,TRBD1,TRBJ1-1,TGTGCCAGCAGTCGAGGGACAGGGGGGAACACTGAAGCTTTCTTT,CASSRGTGGNTEAFF
.,TRBV28,.,TRBJ1-1,TGTGCCAGCAGTACGGGAGGTACGAACACTGAAGCTTTCTTT,CASSTGGTNTEAFF
few,TRBV2,.,TRBJ1-1,TGTGCCAGCAGTGAAGGCAGGGCGTTAAACACTGAAGCTTTCTTT,CASSEGRALNTEAFF
few,TRBV20-1,.,TRBJ2-1,TGCAGTGTGCTAGGGGTCGATGAGCAGTTCTTC,CSVLGVDEQFF
.,TRBV9,.,TRBJ2-1,TGTGCCAGCAGCCTAAGGCCTGGAGACAATGAGCAGTTCTTC,CASSLRPGDNEQFF
.,TRBV29-1,TRBD1,TRBJ1-4,TGCAGCGCAGGGGACAGGGTGAATGAAAAACTGTTTTTT,CSAGDRVNEKLFF
.,TRBV10-3,.,TRBJ2-1,TGTGCCATCAGTGAGTCAAGGGTAGGGAATGAGCAGTTCTTC,CAISESRVGNEQFF
few,TRBV4-2,.,TRBJ1-5,TGTGCCAGCAGCCAGACCCAGGGGACGGGTCAGCCCCAGCATTTT,CASSQTQGTGQPQHF
few,TRBV14,.,TRBJ1-4,TGTGCCAGCAGCCAGTGGCCGAGGAAACTGTTTTTT,CASSQWPRKLFF
.,TRBV20-1,.,TRBJ1-2,TGCAGTGCTCAGACTAGAGAAGGCTACACCTTC,CSAQTREGYTF
.,TRBV11-2,TRBD2,TRBJ2-1,TGTGCCAGCAGCTTAGGGCTAGCGGGCGGTGCCGTCAATGAGCAGTTCTTC,CASSLGLAGGAVNEQFF